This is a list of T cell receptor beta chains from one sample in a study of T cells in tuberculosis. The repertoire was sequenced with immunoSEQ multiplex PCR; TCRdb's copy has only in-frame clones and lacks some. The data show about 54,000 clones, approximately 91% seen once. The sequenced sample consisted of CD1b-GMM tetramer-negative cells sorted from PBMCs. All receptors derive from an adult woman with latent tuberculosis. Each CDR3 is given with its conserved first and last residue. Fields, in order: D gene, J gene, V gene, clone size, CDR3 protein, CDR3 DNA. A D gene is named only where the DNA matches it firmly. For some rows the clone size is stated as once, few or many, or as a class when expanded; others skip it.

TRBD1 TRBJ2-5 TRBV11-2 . CASSSLSRGRGYQETQYF TGTGCCAGCAGCTCCTTAAGCCGGGGCAGGGGGTACCAAGAGACCCAGTACTTC
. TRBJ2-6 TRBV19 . CASSISPPKGLGKKANVLTF TGTGCCAGTAGTATTTCCCCTCCGAAAGGACTGGGTAAAAAAGCCAACGTCCTGACTTTC
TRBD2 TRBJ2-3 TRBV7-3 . CASSLLGAGGTDTQYF TGTGCCAGCAGCTTACTCGGGGCGGGAGGCACAGATACGCAGTATTTT
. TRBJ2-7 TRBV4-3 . CASSQDHGGYEQYF TGCGCCAGCAGCCAAGATCACGGGGGCTACGAGCAGTACTTC
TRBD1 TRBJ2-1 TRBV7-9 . CASSLHRTGFYNEQFF TGTGCCAGCAGCTTACACAGGACAGGGTTTTACAATGAGCAGTTCTTC
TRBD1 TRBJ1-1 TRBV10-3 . CATTQGARTEAFF TGTGCCACTACACAGGGGGCGCGGACTGAAGCTTTCTTT
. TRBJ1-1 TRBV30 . CAWRRDRLNTEAFF TGTGCCTGGAGAAGAGACAGGTTGAACACTGAAGCTTTCTTT
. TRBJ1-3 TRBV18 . CASSPRQISGNTIYF TGTGCCAGCTCACCACGACAGATCTCTGGAAACACCATATATTTT
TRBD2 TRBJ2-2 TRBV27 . CASHTSSGIYTGELFF TGTGCCAGCCACACTTCTAGCGGAATTTACACCGGGGAGCTGTTTTTT
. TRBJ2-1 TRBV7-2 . CASSLVVATEQFF TGTGCCAGCAGCTTAGTGGTTGCTACCGAGCAGTTCTTC
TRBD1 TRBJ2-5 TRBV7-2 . CASIGQGAGETQYF TGTGCCAGCATCGGACAGGGGGCGGGTGAGACCCAGTACTTC
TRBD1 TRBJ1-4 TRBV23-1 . CASGNQGANEKLFF TGCGCCAGCGGGAACCAGGGGGCGAATGAAAAACTGTTTTTT
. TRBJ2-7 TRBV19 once CASRLHGQSYEQYF TGTGCCAGTAGACTCCATGGACAGTCCTACGAGCAGTACTTC
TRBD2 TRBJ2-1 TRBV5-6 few CASSPIGREGRYNEQFF TGTGCCAGCAGCCCGATAGGCCGGGAGGGCCGGTACAATGAGCAGTTCTTC
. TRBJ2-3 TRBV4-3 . CASSQDLNGNTDTQYF TGCGCCAGCAGCCAAGATCTTAACGGGAACACAGATACGCAGTATTTT
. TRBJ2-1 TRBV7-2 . CASSSRDSNEQFF TGTGCCAGCAGCTCGAGGGACTCCAATGAGCAGTTCTTC
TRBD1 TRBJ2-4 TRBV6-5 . CASSSGGGNIQYF TGTGCCAGCAGTTCAGGGGGTGGCAACATTCAGTACTTC
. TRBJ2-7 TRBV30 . CAWSRRTDSMGSYEQYF TGTGCCTGGAGCCGTAGGACAGACAGTATGGGCTCCTACGAGCAGTACTTC
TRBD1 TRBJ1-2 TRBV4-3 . CASSQGSGTGNYGYTF TGCGCCAGCAGCCAAGGCTCCGGGACAGGGAACTATGGCTACACCTTC
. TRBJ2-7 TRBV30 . CAWSPGTRTYEQYF TGTGCCTGGAGTCCGGGGACTCGTACCTACGAGCAGTACTTC
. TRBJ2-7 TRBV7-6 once CASSVNPIYEQYF TGTGCCAGCAGCGTAAACCCTATCTACGAGCAGTACTTC
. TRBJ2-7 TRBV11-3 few CASSLGVQGGYEQYF TGTGCCAGCAGCCTAGGGGTCCAGGGGGGCTACGAGCAGTACTTC
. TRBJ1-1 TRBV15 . CATSSNEYTEAFF TGTGCCACCAGCAGTAACGAGTACACTGAAGCTTTCTTT
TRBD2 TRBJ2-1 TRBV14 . CASSLLKEGLAKGEQFF TGTGCCAGCAGCCTTTTAAAAGAGGGACTAGCTAAGGGTGAGCAGTTCTTC
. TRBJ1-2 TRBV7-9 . CASSHPLFGGYTF TGTGCCAGCAGTCACCCACTTTTCGGGGGCTACACCTTC
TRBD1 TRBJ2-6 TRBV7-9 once CASSSPEATGAGANVLTF TGTGCCAGCAGCTCCCCCGAGGCTACAGGGGCCGGGGCCAACGTCCTGACTTTC
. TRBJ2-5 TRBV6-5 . CASSYGGRETQYF TGTGCCAGCAGTTATGGTGGGAGAGAGACCCAGTACTTC
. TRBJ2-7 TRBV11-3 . CASSLNSGDYEQYF TGTGCCAGCAGCTTAAATTCAGGGGACTACGAGCAGTACTTC
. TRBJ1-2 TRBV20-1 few CSAFGESGYTF TGCAGTGCTTTCGGTGAAAGTGGCTACACCTTC